This record looks at one TCR beta chain sequence and its context. There is no known antigen for this receptor. No base qualities exist here, and no much larger clone lies one base off it. The data are from a study of blood T cells in healthy people across ages (dated by TCRdb to 2013 to 2016). Regarding the research as a whole: Template switching captured roughly one uniquely barcoded TCR beta cDNA molecule per two T cells in model experiments. The study measured age-related changes in TCR beta repertoire diversity using deep sequencing normalized with unique cDNA molecular identifiers. To avoid experimental bias, donors of different ages were distributed randomly across sequencing lanes. Two additional independent replicas of 1 million unique cDNA reads from the same blood draw were analyzed for two donors (one aged 18 to 30 and one aged 80 or older). Donors were grouped into four age groups: young (average approximately 16 years), middle-aged (over 35), aged (around 60) and long-lived (just over 80). On the study overall, not on this receptor specifically: Compared with the aged group, more naive CD4+ T cells, fewer expanded clones and increased TCR diversity were shown by the long-lived group, suggesting age selection. Observed TCR beta diversity per million T cells fell roughly linearly with age, and a significant reduction was already apparent by age around 36. Because donor CMV infection status was unknown, age-related changes in expanded clonotypes were potentially confounded. Estimates of total diversity from one million sequenced T cells were regarded as lower bounds and underestimates. Because profiling used bulk unsorted PBMCs, naive and antigen-experienced compartments could not be compared conclusively. Observed TCR beta diversity correlated strongly with the percentage of naive T cells measured by flow cytometry.

The CDR3 runs 17 residues from the cysteine to the phenylalanine. Only CDR3 DNA is held: 51 bases, read in frame from base 1. Germline trimming: 6 bases from V, 3 bases from J; junction bases outside gene matches: 13. CDR1 SGHRS and CDR2 YFSETQ are derived from the germline V gene. Libraries came from 5' RACE. These reads were obtained on an Illumina HiSeq 2500. A second about 7 to 11 cycle PCR used a sample-barcoded 5' primer and a J-beta primer mix. A template-switch 5' adaptor carrying 12 random nucleotides introduced a unique molecular identifier onto each TCR beta cDNA molecule. Each sample yielded at least 2.5 million CDR3-containing paired-end reads. All of the RNA was converted into first-strand cDNA using the Mint cDNA synthesis kit, with a TRBC-specific oligonucleotide serving as the primer. Following uracil-DNA glycosylase treatment, all cDNA underwent a first 18-cycle PCR with the universal primers M1SS and BC2_uni_R. The authors processed their data as follows. Normalization of each sample was performed by random selection of 1 million high-quality reads, each carrying a distinct molecular identifier. Instead of being binned into consensus sequences, reads that shared molecular identifiers were thrown out. MiTCR, run with a Q25 quality threshold and the strictest error-elimination algorithm, handled CDR3 identification, clonotype clustering and error correction. A nonparametric unseen species model with Euler transformation was used to estimate a lower bound on total TCR beta diversity. TCRdb passed the public sequencing reads through fastp at Q25 and MiXCR, retaining productive beta sequences. Entries are consolidated by CDR3 protein sequence, retaining the most common genes and DNA. The V and J calls were determined by TCRdb, not by the authors. For this sample the table gives hundreds of thousands of distinct CDR3 sequences, of which around 45% were detected only once. Approximately 20% of the sample belongs to the ten largest clones.

Donors were 40 or so systemically healthy Caucasian individuals from Russia aged roughly 6 to 95 years. Ten milliliters of peripheral blood were collected from each donor into EDTA-treated Vacutainer tubes. Ficoll-Paque density-gradient centrifugation was used to isolate PBMCs, with at least 6.5 million obtained per sample. Trizol reagent was used to extract total RNA from the PBMCs, yielding at least 5.5 micrograms per sample. Naive CD45RAhigh/CD27high T cell percentages were measured by flow cytometry on a PBMC aliquot from every donor. The chain is encoded by TRBV5-1 joined to TRBJ2-7, and TRBD2 aligns with 12 junction nucleotides. This sequence was found in a man between 60 and 75 years old in good health. The specimen sequenced was blood. The nucleotide sequence reads as follows: TGCGCCAGCACCTCTACTAGCGGGGGGCCCCGAGGCTACGAGCAGTACTTC. The encoded protein is CASTSTSGGPRGYEQYF. Reference TRBV5-1 and TRBJ2-7 proteins supply the regions before and after the CDR3; the full variable domain is: KAGVTQTPRYLIKTRGQQVTLSCSPISGHRSVSWYQQTPGQGLQFLFEYFSETQRNKGNFPGRFSGRQFSNSRSEMNVSTLELGDSALYLCASTSTSGGPRGYEQYFGPGTRLTVT.